This T cell receptor beta chain was observed in a study of blood T cell repertoires in COVID-19. Study background: The United States, Italy and Spain were the sources of the acute and convalescent COVID-19 samples. PBMCs, B-cell-depleted T cells, or T cells provided the cDNA or gDNA that made up the material.

Per the original data handling: Reference gene primer amplification yielded estimated nucleated cell counts. Sequencing was performed with immunoSEQ multiplex PCR; in TCRdb, only in-frame clones are kept and a portion is missing. From that table come the V and J calls and clone size; the DNA was used to work out D and trimming. There are over 50,000 clones in the sample; approximately 86% occur only once, and approximately 14% lies in the top ten. CDR1 is MNHEY and CDR2 is SVGAGI in the germline V gene. The V gene lost 2 bases and the J gene lost 8 bases, with 9 bases spanning the gap. The CDR3 loop spans 12 amino acids.

Sequencing input: peripheral blood. J is TRBJ1-1 and V is TRBV6-5; D might be TRBD1 (6 bases). This clonotype originated in a human donor in a cohort sampled during active COVID-19. The CDR3 sequence: CASSYHTGEAFF. For the CDR3, the DNA is TGTGCCAGCAGTTACCACACAGGGGAAGCTTTCTTT.